A single sample is the source of the 18 T cell receptor beta chains below, sequenced in a study of a mutant IDH1 vaccine in newly diagnosed glioma. Regarding time point: week 5, during vaccination. Every vaccination contained 300 ug of the mutant IDH1 20-mer peptide and was paired with topical imiquimod. TCRdb's copy holds only in-frame clones and misses some; the assay was immunoSEQ multiplex PCR. The sample holds about 36,000 clones, about four fifths seen once. These TCRs are of unknown antigen specificity. The specimen was PBMCs, collected from a glioma patient whose treatment included an IDH1 peptide vaccine. The receptors derive from a man between 45 and 60 years old with glioma.

This clone has just a few counts. The J gene is TRBJ1-3, the V gene TRBV15; D possibly corresponds to TRBD1 (6 bases). Trimming cost V 9 bases and J 3 bases, with 24 bases left between them. Looked up from germline, CDR1 is LNHNV and CDR2 is YYDKDF (reference sequence). The CDR3 has 17 amino acids. The CDR3 nucleotides read TGTGCCACGTCCAGAGAACCGGCAGGGGTGTATGGAAACACCATATATTTT. Its protein is CATSREPAGVYGNTIYF.

This rearrangement joins TRBV5-4 to TRBJ2-3; no firm D call. The germline V and J ends were trimmed by 4 bases and 5 bases, with 17 bases remaining between them. CDR1 SGHNT and CDR2 YYREEE come from the germline V gene (reference sequence). This CDR3 comprises 15 residues. DNA for the CDR3: TGTGCCAGCAGCCTGAGGACGGGTTTGGTAGATACGCAGTATTTT. Translation: CASSLRTGLVDTQYF. The full variable domain, rest sourced from reference TRBV5-4 and TRBJ2-3, is ETGVTQSPTHLIKTRGQQVTLRCSSQSGHNTVSWYQQALGQGPQFIFQYYREEENGRGNFPPRFSGLQFPNYSSELNVNALELDDSALYLCASSLRTGLVDTQYFGPGTRLTVL.

The rearrangement uses TRBV28 and TRBJ2-7; 8 bases are a match to TRBD2. Germline V CDR1 and CDR2: MDHEN, SYDVKM. The CDR3 is 16 residues long. Trimming removed 1 base from V and 2 bases from J; junction bases left unmatched: 7. CDR3 sequence (DNA): TGTGCCAGCAGTTTATCAGGCGGGAGGTCGCCCTACGAGCAGTACTTC. Amino acid sequence: CASSLSGGRSPYEQYF.

The J gene is TRBJ1-5, the V gene TRBV4-1; TRBD1 is a possible D gene (6 bases). The germline V and J ends were trimmed by 7 bases and 6 bases, with 19 bases remaining between them. Germline CDR1 is MGHRA and CDR2 is YSYEKL. This CDR3 has 15 residues. CDR3 amino acids: CASNEQGDLSQPQHF. DNA for the CDR3: TGCGCCAGCAACGAACAGGGAGATCTTAGTCAGCCCCAGCATTTT.

The V and J genes are TRBV7-2 and TRBJ2-1; 12 nucleotides line up with TRBD2. The CDR3 runs 16 residues. CDR1 and CDR2 from the germline V gene are SGHTA and FQGNSA. V gave up 4 bases and J gave up 8 bases; unmatched junction bases: 9. The CDR3 reads CASSSKTSGRVYEQFF. The CDR3 DNA reads TGTGCCAGCAGCTCGAAGACTAGCGGGAGAGTCTATGAGCAGTTCTTC.

This clone was counted a few times. This chain links TRBV6-6 with TRBJ1-1, with unresolved D. The CDR3 length is 13 residues. The V end was cut by 2 bases, the J end by 3 bases, with 7 bases between. CDR1 and CDR2 (germline): MNHNY, SVGAGI (reference sequence). The CDR3 DNA reads as TGTGCCAGCAGTTACGATCTGGACACTGAAGCTTTCTTT. Protein: CASSYDLDTEAFF.

The chain joins TRBV25-1 to TRBJ2-1; no definite D call. CDR1 and CDR2 (germline): MGHDK, SYGVNS. The CDR3 is 10 amino acids. Trimming stripped 8 bases from V and 8 bases from J, with 7 bases between. The CDR3 protein is CASAGDEQFF. The CDR3 DNA reads TGTGCCAGCGCAGGCGATGAGCAGTTCTTC.

The chain combines TRBV7-9 with TRBJ2-7; D could derive from TRBD1 or TRBD2 (5 bases each). CDR3 length equals 15 residues. Deletions cut 5 bases from V and 3 bases from J, with 17 bases between. From germline, CDR1 is SEHNR and CDR2 FQNEAQ (reference sequence). The CDR3 region has the DNA TGTGCCAGCAGCGCCACCGGGACCGTGTTCTACGAGCAGTACTTC. It yields the protein CASSATGTVFYEQYF.

This clone is termed medium-sized. V is TRBV7-2 and J is TRBJ2-5; D remains unclear. Germline CDR1 and CDR2: SGHTA and FQGNSA. The CDR3 has 11 amino acids. Trimming cost V 8 bases and J 7 bases, with 11 bases left between them. The CDR3 sequence: CASATAGTQYF. The CDR3 region has the DNA TGTGCCAGCGCCACAGCAGGGACCCAGTACTTC.

The chain employs TRBV7-2 and TRBJ1-5; D is unresolved. Trimming removed 0 bases at V and 3 bases at J, with 6 bases between. CDR3 length: 14 residues. Germline loops: CDR1 SGHTA, CDR2 FQGNSA. CDR3 in amino acids: CASSLAMNNQPQHF. The CDR3 DNA sequence: TGTGCCAGCAGCTTAGCGATGAACAATCAGCCCCAGCATTTT. Drawing the rest from reference TRBV7-2 and TRBJ1-5, the complete variable domain is GAGVSQSPSNKVTEKGKDVELRCDPISGHTALYWYRQSLGQGLEFLIYFQGNSAPDKSGLPSDRFSAERTGGSVSTLTIQRTQQEDSAVYLCASSLAMNNQPQHFGDGTRLSIL.

This clone was detected only a few times. V usage is TRBV5-1 and J usage is TRBJ1-5; 9 nucleotides line up with TRBD1. This CDR3 has 14 amino acids. Per the germline V gene, CDR1 is SGHRS and CDR2 is YFSETQ. V trimming: 5 bases; J trimming: 4 bases; junction bases outside the gene matches: 4. CDR3 sequence reads: CASSTGTGNQPQHF. DNA for the CDR3: TGCGCCAGCAGTACCGGGACAGGGAATCAGCCCCAGCATTTT.

To note about this clone: This sample also contains other DNA sequences that code for the same CDR3. The chain couples TRBV19 to TRBJ1-5; D is perhaps TRBD1 (6 bases). Between the trimmed V and J ends, which lost 6 bases and 2 bases, there was a span of 11 bases. The CDR3 runs 14 residues. Germline V gene lookup returns CDR1 LNHDA and CDR2 SQIVND (reference sequence). The CDR3 coding sequence is TGTGCCAGTAGCGCGGGGGGCGGCAATCAGCCCCAGCATTTT. Translating it yields CASSAGGGNQPQHF.

This clone appeared once. This chain joins TRBV4-3 and TRBJ1-2; possibly TRBD1 for D (6 bases). V lost 0 bases, J lost 5 bases, and 22 bases lay in between. The CDR3 spans 18 residues. Germline CDR1 LGHNA, CDR2 YSLEER. CDR3: CASSQDLSTGAKGYGYTF. CDR3 coding DNA: TGCGCCAGCAGCCAAGATTTGTCGACAGGCGCTAAAGGGTATGGCTACACCTTC.

The chain carries TRBV6-5 and TRBJ1-1; D is perhaps TRBD1 (5 bases). V lost 6 bases, J lost 4 bases, and 9 bases lay in between. The CDR3 extends over 12 amino acids. The germline V gene encodes CDR1 MNHEY and CDR2 SVGAGI. DNA of the CDR3: TGTGCCAGCAGGCAGGGCGGCACTGAAGCTTTCTTT. Its protein is CASRQGGTEAFF.

The rearrangement links TRBV5-4 to TRBJ1-3; D unclear. The CDR3 loop spans 13 amino acids. Looked up from germline, CDR1 is SGHNT and CDR2 is YYREEE (reference sequence). V shed 2 bases and J shed 9 bases, with 12 bases lying between them. The CDR3: CASSLKGSGTIYF. The CDR3, as DNA: TGTGCCAGCAGCTTAAAGGGATCAGGCACCATATATTTT.

The chain employs TRBV7-2 and TRBJ1-5; D gene unclear. Germline V gives CDR1 SGHTA, CDR2 FQGNSA. CDR3 length: 13 amino acids. The V and J ends lost 4 bases and 4 bases respectively, with 8 bases between them. CDR3 sequence (DNA): TGTGCCAGCAGCTCCCAGGTGAATCAGCCCCAGCATTTT. Residues: CASSSQVNQPQHF.

The rearrangement uses TRBV19 and TRBJ2-1; the D call may be TRBD1 or TRBD2 (5 bases each). Between the trimmed V and J ends, which lost 3 bases and 2 bases, there was a span of 14 bases. Germline assignment: CDR1 LNHDA and CDR2 SQIVND (reference sequence). The CDR3 contains 16 residues. The CDR3 DNA is TGTGCCAGTAGTATCTGGGACCCTGGGGCCTACAATGAGCAGTTCTTC. It specifies CASSIWDPGAYNEQFF.

This clone was seen only a few times. This chain links TRBV5-1 with TRBJ2-7, with TRBD1 identical over 7 bases. The CDR3 runs to 14 residues. The V gene end was trimmed by 1 base and the J gene end by 6 bases; junction bases not matched to a gene: 7. Germline V gene sequence: CDR1 SGHRS, CDR2 YFSETQ. CDR3 sequence: CASSLRQGVGEQYF. The CDR3 bases are TGCGCCAGCAGCTTGAGGCAGGGGGTAGGCGAGCAGTACTTC.